The clone carrying this TCR beta chain appeared a few times. TCRdb ran MiXCR on the 5' RACE reads and lists one entry per CDR3 protein. Among over 400,000 distinct CDR3 sequences listed, around 22% were seen once. The data stem from a study of T-cell memory formation after mild COVID-19. V lost 4 bases and J lost 7; bases outside the gene matches: 9. Germline CDR1 SQVTM, CDR2 ANQGSEA. The CDR3 is made up of 15 amino acids. V and J are TRBV29-1 and TRBJ2-2, with 10 bases matching TRBD1. This sequence was found in an adult woman who had mild COVID-19 (a few samples of this study predate the infection). Cell type and time point are not known. Sequencing input: PBMCs or a T cell subset sorted from them (not recorded which). CDR3 sequence: CSVAGTGAPGGELFF. CDR3 DNA: TGCAGCGTTGCCGGGACAGGGGCGCCCGGCGGGGAGCTGTTTTTT.